This T cell receptor beta chain was sequenced during a study of blood T cell repertoires in COVID-19. Sequencing was performed with immunoSEQ multiplex PCR; in TCRdb, only in-frame clones are kept and a portion is missing. Of a few hundred thousand clones in the sample, around 90% were seen once. Assignments of participants to cohorts depended upon their own reported clinical history. V was pared by 2 bases and J by 5 bases, with 16 bases between. This CDR3 spans 16 amino acids. Germline CDR1 is MNHEY and CDR2 is SVGAGI. The TCR was taken from a woman aged 18 to 35 with acute COVID-19. The material sequenced was PBMCs or T cells enriched from blood (not recorded which). The V call is TRBV6-5, the J call TRBJ2-1; D may be TRBD1 (6 bases). CDR3 nucleotide sequence: TGTGCCAGCAGTTACACCCGCGCTGACAGGAACAATGAGCAGTTCTTC. Protein: CASSYTRADRNNEQFF.